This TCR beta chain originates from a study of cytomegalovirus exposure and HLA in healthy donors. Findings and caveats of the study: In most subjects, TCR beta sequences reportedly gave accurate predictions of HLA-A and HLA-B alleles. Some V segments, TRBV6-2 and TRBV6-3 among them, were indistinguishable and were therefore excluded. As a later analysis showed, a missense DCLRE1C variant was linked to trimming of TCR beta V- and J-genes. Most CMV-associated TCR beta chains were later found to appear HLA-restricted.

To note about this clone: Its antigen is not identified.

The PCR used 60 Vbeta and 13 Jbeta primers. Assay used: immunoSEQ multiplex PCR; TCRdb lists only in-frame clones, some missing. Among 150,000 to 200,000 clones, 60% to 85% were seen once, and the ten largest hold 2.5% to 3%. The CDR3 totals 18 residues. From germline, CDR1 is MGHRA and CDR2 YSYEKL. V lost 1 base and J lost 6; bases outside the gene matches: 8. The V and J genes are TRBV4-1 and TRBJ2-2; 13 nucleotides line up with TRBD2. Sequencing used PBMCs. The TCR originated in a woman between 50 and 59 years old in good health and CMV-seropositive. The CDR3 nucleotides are TGCGCCAGCAGCCAAGTGGGACTAGCGGGGACGAGAGCCGGGGAGCTGTTTTTT. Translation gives CASSQVGLAGTRAGELFF.